Sequencing of this T cell receptor (beta chain) was carried out in a study of cytomegalovirus exposure and HLA in healthy donors. A remark on this clone: Its cognate antigen is unknown.

Findings and caveats of the study: Later analysis showed TCR association rates varying by HLA locus, highest for DRB1 and lowest for HLA-C. A prior analysis recorded that most TCR beta V segments were productive about 87% or about 30% of the time. A later analysis showed that HLA-associated TCR beta chains had undergone more clonal expansion than equally common others. As a later analysis showed, several of the most significant clusters appeared to be linked to common viral pathogens.

13 Jbeta primers and 60 Vbeta primers were used for the PCR. The table came from immunoSEQ multiplex PCR; TCRdb's copy has only in-frame clones and leaves some out. The data show 180,000 or so clones, 80% seen once. The CDR3 spans 12 residues. Trimming cost V 5 bases and J 4 bases, with 6 bases left between them. CDR1 MGHDK and CDR2 SYGVNS come from the germline V gene. The source of this sequence is a woman in her forties or fifties in good health and CMV-seropositive. Source material: PBMCs. V and J are TRBV25-1 and TRBJ1-5, with D unresolved. The CDR3 nucleotides read TGTGCCAGCAGTCCGGGAAATCAGCCCCAGCATTTT. Protein: CASSPGNQPQHF. Combining the CDR3 with reference TRBV25-1 and TRBJ1-5 gives the whole variable domain EADIYQTPRYLVIGTGKKITLECSQTMGHDKMYWYQQDPGMELHLIHYSYGVNSTEKGDLSSESTVSRIRTEHFPLTLESARPSHTSQYLCASSPGNQPQHFGDGTRLSIL.